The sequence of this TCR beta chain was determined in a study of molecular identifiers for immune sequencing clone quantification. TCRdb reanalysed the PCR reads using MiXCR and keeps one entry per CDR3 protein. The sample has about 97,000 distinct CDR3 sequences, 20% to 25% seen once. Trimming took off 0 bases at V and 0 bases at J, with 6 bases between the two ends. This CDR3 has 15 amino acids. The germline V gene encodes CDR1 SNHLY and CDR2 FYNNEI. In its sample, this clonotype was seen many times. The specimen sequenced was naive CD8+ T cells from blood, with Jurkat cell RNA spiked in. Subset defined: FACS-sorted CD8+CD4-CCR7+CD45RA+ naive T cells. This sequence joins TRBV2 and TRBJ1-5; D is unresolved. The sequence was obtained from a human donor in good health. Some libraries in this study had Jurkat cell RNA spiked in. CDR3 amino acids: CASSEAGYSNQPQHF. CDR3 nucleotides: TGTGCCAGCAGTGAAGCAGGTTATAGCAATCAGCCCCAGCATTTT.